Listed below are T cell receptor beta chains from one sample, sequenced in a study of metastatic and nonmetastatic thyroid tumors. TCRdb redid the clone calls on the PCR reads using MiXCR. The sample holds 9,500 to 15,000 clones, 30% to 35% seen once. The specimen sequenced was tumor tissue. These receptors came from a female donor with papillary thyroid cancer or a benign thyroid nodule (not recorded which). Some clones in this sample may be carry-over from other donors' samples. Both conserved end residues are part of each CDR3. Fields, in order: CDR3 length, D gene, J gene, V gene, clone size, CDR3 protein, CDR3 DNA. A D gene is named only where the DNA matches it firmly. Expanded clones get a size class; other rows say once, few or many, or leave the size out.

>13|.|TRBJ2-7|TRBV12-3/TRBV12-4|medium-sized
CASSFSGEDEQYF
TGTGCCAGCAGTTTTTCGGGAGAGGACGAGCAGTACTTC
>13|.|TRBJ1-6|TRBV6-1|.
CASTHRGTTTLHF
TGTGCCAGCACTCATCGGGGTACTACAACCCTCCACTTT
>15|TRBD2|TRBJ2-1|TRBV15|.
CATSSSGRIYNEQFF
TGTGCCACCAGCTCTAGCGGGAGGATATACAATGAGCAGTTCTTC
>13|.|TRBJ2-7|TRBV7-2|.
CASSPQPTSNWYF
TGTGCCAGCAGCCCTCAACCTACTAGCAATTGGTACTTC
>13|.|TRBJ1-2|TRBV7-9|many
CASSLTGPYGYTF
TGTGCCAGCAGCTTAACAGGCCCCTATGGCTACACCTTC
>15|.|TRBJ2-5|TRBV7-6|many
CASSLDLDAQETQYF
TGTGCCAGCAGCTTAGACTTGGACGCTCAAGAGACCCAGTACTTC
>18|TRBD1|TRBJ1-5|TRBV19|many
CASSIFGRTGTGDQPQHF
TGTGCCAGTAGTATTTTCGGCCGGACCGGGACAGGGGACCAGCCCCAGCATTTT
>16|TRBD2|TRBJ2-3|TRBV7-3|medium-sized
CASSLTSGGSTDTQYF
TGTGCCAGCAGCTTAACGTCGGGAGGGTCAACAGATACGCAGTATTTT
>13|.|TRBJ2-7|TRBV7-3|.
CASSLAGSYEQYF
TGTGCCAGCAGCTTAGCGGGATCCTACGAGCAGTACTTC
>13|.|TRBJ2-1|TRBV3-1|once
CASSQAAWNEQFF
TGTGCCAGCAGCCAGGCGGCCTGGAATGAGCAGTTCTTC
>15|TRBD2|TRBJ2-7|TRBV30|.
CAWSPGTSGRYEQYF
TGTGCCTGGAGTCCAGGGACTAGCGGGAGATACGAGCAGTACTTC
>13|.|TRBJ1-1|TRBV12-3/TRBV12-4|few
CASSRLGGTEAFF
TGTGCCAGCAGCCGACTGGGGGGCACTGAAGCTTTCTTT
>13|.|TRBJ2-3|TRBV6-1|medium-sized
CASNLDRPDTQYF
TGTGCCAGCAATCTGGACAGACCGGATACGCAGTATTTT
>15|TRBD2|TRBJ2-5|TRBV7-2|many
CASGSGGGGKETQYF
TGTGCCAGCGGATCTGGGGGGGGAGGAAAAGAGACCCAGTACTTC
>15|.|TRBJ2-3|TRBV27|many
CAGSLGGSNHRTQYF
TGTGCCGGCAGTTTAGGAGGGTCCAACCATCGTACGCAGTATTTT
>13|.|TRBJ2-5|TRBV5-1|medium-sized
CASSLDQGETQYF
TGCGCCAGCAGCTTGGACCAGGGAGAGACCCAGTACTTC
>15|TRBD2|TRBJ2-5|TRBV12-3/TRBV12-4|medium-sized
CASSLWGGVQETQYF
TGTGCCAGCAGTTTGTGGGGGGGGGTCCAAGAGACCCAGTACTTC
>13|.|TRBJ2-7|TRBV5-5|medium-sized
CASSRSVGYEQYF
TGTGCCAGCAGCAGGAGCGTTGGCTACGAGCAGTACTTC
>18|TRBD1|TRBJ2-7|TRBV5-4|.
CASSLAAGGQSWSYEQYF
TGTGCCAGCAGCTTGGCAGCAGGGGGACAATCATGGTCCTACGAGCAGTACTTC
>14|.|TRBJ1-5|TRBV6-1|.
CASSESMWQQPQHF
TGTGCCAGCAGTGAATCTATGTGGCAGCAGCCCCAGCATTTT
>14|TRBD1|TRBJ1-5|TRBV20-1|many
CSATETGNNQPQHF
TGCAGTGCCACGGAGACAGGGAACAATCAGCCCCAGCATTTT
>12|TRBD2|TRBJ2-4|TRBV12-3/TRBV12-4|medium-sized
CASAGGGNIQYF
TGTGCCAGCGCGGGCGGGGGAAACATTCAGTACTTC
>16|TRBD1|TRBJ1-4|TRBV6-1|.
CASSDSGTETNEKLFF
TGTGCCAGCAGTGACTCGGGGACAGAAACTAATGAAAAACTGTTTTTT
>19|TRBD2|TRBJ2-5|TRBV27|.
CASTPNPGTSGSSAETQYF
TGTGCCAGCACCCCAAATCCCGGGACTAGCGGGAGTAGCGCTGAGACCCAGTACTTC
>15|.|TRBJ2-1|TRBV7-8|.
CASSLDYGDYNEQFF
TGTGCCAGCAGCTTAGATTATGGGGACTACAATGAGCAGTTCTTC
>16|TRBD2|TRBJ2-7|TRBV27|.
CASSYSGSHSGYEQYF
TGTGCCAGCAGCTATAGCGGGAGCCACTCTGGATACGAGCAGTACTTC
>14|.|TRBJ2-3|TRBV20-1|medium-sized
CSTPTGTSTDTQYF
TGCAGTACTCCTACAGGGACTAGCACAGATACGCAGTATTTT
>14|.|TRBJ2-5|TRBV7-3|.
CASSQDRHGETQYF
TGTGCCAGCAGCCAAGATCGACATGGGGAGACCCAGTACTTC
>14|TRBD1|TRBJ1-2|TRBV7-2|medium-sized
CASSFDLGQGGYTF
TGTGCCAGCAGCTTCGACCTCGGACAGGGCGGCTACACCTTC
>15|.|TRBJ2-1|TRBV20-1|.
CSARDGGRGQNEQFF
TGCAGTGCTAGAGACGGCGGGAGAGGACAGAATGAGCAGTTCTTC
>14|TRBD1|TRBJ2-3|TRBV24-1|few
CAASDRGRVDTQYF
TGTGCCGCCAGTGACAGGGGGCGCGTAGATACGCAGTATTTT
>12|.|TRBJ1-2|TRBV7-2|.
CASSIPRGGYTF
TGTGCCAGCAGCATTCCCAGGGGCGGCTACACCTTC
>14|.|TRBJ1-2|TRBV18|.
CASSPPPGAYGYTF
TGTGCCAGCTCACCACCGCCAGGGGCCTATGGCTACACCTTC
>15|.|TRBJ1-1|TRBV5-1|medium-sized
CASSLDGTELPEAFF
TGCGCCAGCAGCTTGGATGGGACCGAACTCCCCGAAGCTTTCTTT
>15|.|TRBJ1-6|TRBV6-1|few
CASSLLQDPWGPLHF
TGTGCCAGCAGCCTCCTACAGGACCCCTGGGGACCCCTCCACTTT
>15|.|TRBJ2-7|TRBV28|few
CASSLKRSLLYEQYF
TGTGCCAGCAGTTTAAAGAGAAGCCTCCTTTACGAGCAGTACTTC
>14|.|TRBJ2-7|TRBV12-3/TRBV12-4|medium-sized
CASSSDSLLREQYF
TGTGCCAGCAGTTCGGACAGCCTTCTCAGGGAGCAGTACTTC
>15|.|TRBJ1-5|TRBV3-1|many
CASSHHGGVNQPQHF
TGTGCCAGCAGCCACCATGGGGGCGTCAATCAGCCCCAGCATTTT
>14|.|TRBJ2-3|TRBV20-1|.
CSASQGRSTDTQYF
TGCAGTGCTAGTCAAGGGCGGAGCACAGATACGCAGTATTTT
>14|TRBD1|TRBJ1-1|TRBV6-1|few
CSSTFTGESTGAFF
TGTTCCAGCACCTTTACAGGGGAGAGCACTGGAGCTTTCTTT
>16|.|TRBJ1-2|TRBV10-3|.
CAISEPSSGINYGYTF
TGTGCCATCAGTGAGCCGTCCTCCGGGATAAACTATGGCTACACCTTC
>13|.|TRBJ2-7|TRBV20-1|many
CSAVLHGSYEQYF
TGCAGTGCGGTACTACATGGCTCCTACGAGCAGTACTTC
>15|.|TRBJ2-2|TRBV11-2|many
CASSLGAGNTGELFF
TGTGCCAGCAGCCTGGGGGCAGGGAACACCGGGGAGCTGTTTTTT
>14|.|TRBJ1-2|TRBV6-1|.
CASTEGWGIYGYTF
TGTGCCAGCACTGAAGGGTGGGGGATCTATGGCTACACCTTC
>14|.|TRBJ2-2|TRBV28|few
CASSSPLGAGELFF
TGTGCCAGCAGCTCTCCTCTTGGAGCCGGGGAGCTGTTTTTT
>13|.|TRBJ2-2|TRBV5-1|.
CASSFWEIGELFF
TGCGCCAGCAGCTTCTGGGAGATCGGGGAGCTGTTTTTT
>14|.|TRBJ2-3|TRBV2|few
CASSERGVVDTQYF
TGTGCCAGCAGTGAGCGTGGCGTCGTAGATACGCAGTATTTT
>12|.|TRBJ2-3|TRBV2|.
CASSTQTDTQYF
TGTGCCAGCAGTACACAGACAGATACGCAGTATTTT
>16|TRBD2|TRBJ2-3|TRBV27|few
CASSSRLAGGTDTQYF
TGTGCCAGCAGTTCGCGACTAGCGGGAGGCACAGATACGCAGTATTTT
>15|.|TRBJ2-1|TRBV15|few
CATSRTQGGHNEQFF
TGTGCCACCAGCAGGACCCAAGGTGGGCACAATGAGCAGTTCTTC
>17|TRBD2|TRBJ2-1|TRBV5-1|few
CASRLGQGAGGGYEQFF
TGCGCCAGCAGGCTTGGCCAGGGTGCGGGAGGTGGGTATGAGCAGTTCTTC
>13|.|TRBJ2-2|TRBV20-1|medium-sized
CSAKGPIPGELFF
TGCAGTGCAAAGGGACCCATCCCCGGGGAGCTGTTTTTT
>15|.|TRBJ2-5|TRBV15|medium-sized
CATSRVLRDDETQYF
TGTGCCACCAGCAGAGTTCTCCGGGACGATGAGACCCAGTACTTC
>11|.|TRBJ1-1|TRBV30|.
CAWVLNTEAFF
TGTGCCTGGGTTCTGAACACTGAAGCTTTCTTT
>18|.|TRBJ2-5|TRBV11-2|.
CAGSLGGAERRRLETQYF
TGTGCCGGCAGCTTAGGAGGGGCGGAGCGGAGAAGGTTGGAGACCCAGTACTTC
>14|TRBD1|TRBJ2-3|TRBV30|.
CAATRQGIPDTQYF
TGTGCCGCGACTCGACAGGGAATTCCAGATACGCAGTATTTT
>16|TRBD1|TRBJ2-5|TRBV11-2|many
CASSFLAGQVAETQYF
TGTGCCAGCAGCTTCCTTGCGGGACAGGTGGCTGAGACCCAGTACTTC
>14|.|TRBJ2-1|TRBV6-5|.
CASSYPGTSNEQFF
TGTGCCAGCAGTTACCCAGGGACCTCCAATGAGCAGTTCTTC
>14|TRBD1|TRBJ2-3|TRBV7-3|.
CASSLTGGTDTQYF
TGTGCCAGCAGCTTGACAGGGGGCACAGATACGCAGTATTTT
>14|.|TRBJ2-5|TRBV28|.
CASSFAGSQETQYF
TGTGCCAGCAGTTTCGCCGGGTCCCAAGAGACCCAGTACTTC